This record concerns one TCR beta chain sequence. Naive CD8 cells comprised CD45RO-negative, CCR7-positively selected cells, excluding terminally differentiated effector memory CD45RA+ cells. This sample was included in a study of shared clonotypes between healthy human individuals. Here immunoSEQ multiplex PCR was the method, and the copy in TCRdb shows in-frame clones only, minus some. The data show just over 2,000,000 clones, roughly 95% seen once. The germline CDR1 and CDR2 sequences are KGHSH and LQKENI. This CDR3 spans 17 amino acids. Trimming took off 3 bases at V and 2 bases at J, with 20 bases between the two ends.

The receptor was derived from a man aged 18 to 30 in good health. Input material: naive CD8+ T cells sorted from blood. This sequence joins TRBV18 and TRBJ2-7; D is undetermined. The CDR3 loop reads CASSPLRGGTRTYEQYF. DNA for the CDR3: TGTGCCAGCTCACCTCTGAGAGGTGGAACCCGGACCTACGAGCAGTACTTC.